The 5 T cell receptor beta chains below all came from one sample that was sequenced in a study of T cells after somatic rescue of genetic block. Data came from immunoSEQ multiplex PCR; TCRdb stores just in-frame clones and leaves some out. The top ten clones hold approximately 1.5% of a sample with under 150,000 clones, around nine tenths of them seen once. The sequenced sample was peripheral blood mononuclear cells (PBMCs). These receptor sequences come from a young woman.

J is TRBJ1-4 and V is TRBV30; D is ambiguous. The CDR3 is made up of 13 amino acids. The V and J ends lost 1 base and 4 bases respectively, with 7 bases between them. Germline V gives CDR1 GTSNPN, CDR2 SVGIG (reference sequence). Here the CDR3 reads CAWSGGNNEKLFF. CDR3 DNA sequence: TGTGCCTGGAGTGGTGGAAATAATGAAAAACTGTTTTTT. Combining the CDR3 with reference TRBV30 and TRBJ1-4 gives the whole variable domain SQTIHQWPATLVQPVGSPLSLECTVEGTSNPNLYWYRQAAGRGLQLLFYSVGIGQISSEVPQNLSASRPQDRQFILSSKKLLLSDSGFYLCAWSGGNNEKLFFGSGTQLSVL.

V is TRBV19 and J is TRBJ1-4; tentative D call: TRBD1 (5 bases). This CDR3 region has 15 residues. The germline V gene has CDR1 LNHDA and CDR2 SQIVND (reference sequence). V was cut by 3 bases and J by 5 bases, with 13 bases left in between. The CDR3 coding sequence is TGTGCCAGTAGTATCGAGGCAGGGCGCAATGAAAAACTGTTTTTT. Protein sequence: CASSIEAGRNEKLFF.

CDR3 residues: CASSGRQGATDEQFF. The CDR3, as DNA: TGTGCCAGCAGCGGCAGACAGGGGGCTACGGATGAGCAGTTCTTC. The chain joins TRBV7-9 to TRBJ2-1, with 10 bases matching TRBD1. Germline V lookup: CDR1 SEHNR, CDR2 FQNEAQ (reference sequence). V was pared by 5 bases and J by 8 bases, with 9 bases of the junction left unmatched. The CDR3 totals 15 residues.

The genes are TRBV5-1 and TRBJ2-5, with D maybe TRBD2 (5 bases). The germline V gene has CDR1 SGHRS and CDR2 YFSETQ. Deletions cut 6 bases from V and 1 base from J, with 16 bases between. CDR3 length equals 15 residues. CDR3 nucleotide sequence: TGCGCCAGCACGGGAACGGGCGCATTCCAAGAGACCCAGTACTTC. It yields the protein CASTGTGAFQETQYF.

The chain links TRBV7-2 to TRBJ1-3; D is perhaps TRBD1 (5 bases). Trimming stripped 5 bases from V and 8 bases from J, with 22 bases between. This CDR3 is 16 amino acids long. The V gene's germline CDR1 is SGHTA and CDR2 FQGNSA. The CDR3 bases are TGTGCCAGCAGCACACAACCGGGACCCCTAGGGGACACCATATATTTT. Its protein is CASSTQPGPLGDTIYF.